This TCR beta chain was sequenced in a study of OX40 agonist ivuxolimab in advanced cancers. The wider study: Ivuxolimab was administered intravenously to patients at 0.01 to 10 mg/kg every 2 weeks. Among those enrolled, mean age was roughly 62 years (range about 23 to 90) and approximately 80% were male.

Autoimmune disease history or systemic immunosuppression excluded patients. Only in-frame clones appear in the TCRdb table, and some are missing; sequencing was by immunoSEQ multiplex PCR. The sample consists of fewer than 120,000 clones, more than 70% of them appearing once. General study findings and limits: On average, a greater number of expanded clones characterised CD8+ T cells relative to CD4+.

This clone was observed once. Its antigen is unidentified. Sequencing used CD4+ or CD8+ T cells sorted from blood, obtained in a trial of the OX40 agonist ivuxolimab. This clonotype originated in an adult with an advanced solid tumor such as melanoma, head and neck, liver or kidney cancer.

The DNA for the CDR3 is TGTGCCAGCAGCTTCGGCAGAATTGGACCCCGATCCTACGAGCAGTACTTC. The encoded protein is CASSFGRIGPRSYEQYF. This chain connects TRBV5-5 to TRBJ2-7; D is unclear. Trimming shortened V by 2 bases and J by 1 base, and 19 bases separated the two germline ends. This CDR3 has 17 residues. In germline, CDR1 is SGHKS, CDR2 YYEKEE (reference sequence).